The rows below give T cell receptor beta chains drawn from one sample of a study of radiotherapy plus CTLA-4 blockade in lung cancer. Some clones are missing from TCRdb's copy, which holds only in-frame ones; the method was immunoSEQ multiplex PCR. This repertoire shows some 64,000 clones, about 72% found once; its top ten account for about 4.2%. Source: peripheral blood, taken from a patient treated with radiotherapy plus ipilimumab. These receptor sequences come from a human donor with non-small cell lung cancer who had a complete response to radiotherapy plus ipilimumab. Each CDR3 is given with its conserved first and last residue. Each record gives: D gene, J gene, V gene, clone size, CDR3 protein, CDR3 DNA. The D gene is left open where the match is weak. Clone size is given for some rows only: seen once, a few or many times, or a class if the clone is expanded.

>TRBD1|TRBJ2-5|TRBV29-1|NA
CSVDLRGPQETQYF
TGCAGCGTTGATCTCAGGGGGCCTCAAGAGACCCAGTACTTC
>NA|TRBJ1-1|TRBV18|NA
CARSVALGTEAFF
TGTGCCCGCTCGGTGGCTTTGGGGACTGAAGCTTTCTTT
>NA|TRBJ2-5|TRBV7-8|NA
CASSPPPSETQYF
TGTGCCAGCAGCCCACCCCCGTCCGAGACCCAGTACTTC
>TRBD2|TRBJ2-1|TRBV5-4|NA
CASSLGLAPNNEQFF
TGTGCCAGCAGCTTGGGACTAGCGCCTAACAATGAGCAGTTCTTC
>NA|TRBJ1-1|TRBV6-5|NA
CASSYGQGNTEAFF
TGTGCCAGCAGTTACGGGCAGGGGAACACTGAAGCTTTCTTT
>NA|TRBJ2-5|TRBV7-9|NA
CASSLDTDQETQYF
TGTGCCAGCAGCTTAGATACGGACCAAGAGACCCAGTACTTC
>NA|TRBJ1-4|TRBV19|few
CASSIVSEKLFF
TGTGCCAGTAGTATAGTAAGCGAAAAACTGTTTTTT
>NA|TRBJ1-1|TRBV28|NA
CASSLEGQKAFF
TGTGCCAGCAGTTTAGAAGGCCAGAAAGCTTTCTTT
>NA|TRBJ2-1|TRBV18|few
CASSPQGPGNEQFF
TGTGCCAGCTCACCCCAGGGACCGGGGAATGAGCAGTTCTTC
>NA|TRBJ1-5|TRBV18|NA
CASSPEDGARGQPQHF
TGTGCCAGCTCACCCGAGGACGGGGCGAGGGGGCAGCCCCAGCATTTT
>NA|TRBJ1-1|TRBV5-6|NA
CASSLGWGRNTEAFF
TGTGCCAGCAGCTTGGGTTGGGGAAGGAACACTGAAGCTTTCTTT
>NA|TRBJ1-1|TRBV2|NA
CASSEAGSLNTEAFF
TGTGCCAGCAGTGAAGCCGGGTCCTTGAACACTGAAGCTTTCTTT
>NA|TRBJ2-7|TRBV19|NA
CASSSSYEQYF
TGTGCCAGTAGCAGCTCCTACGAGCAGTACTTC
>NA|TRBJ1-5|TRBV5-1|NA
CASSLGLSGNQPQHF
TGCGCCAGCAGCTTAGGTCTTTCTGGCAATCAGCCCCAGCATTTT
>NA|TRBJ1-3|TRBV9|few
CASSVRSSGNTIYF
TGTGCCAGCAGCGTAAGGAGCTCTGGAAACACCATATATTTT
>NA|TRBJ2-1|TRBV9|NA
CASSAAPSSSYNEQFF
TGTGCCAGCAGCGCGGCCCCGTCTAGCTCCTACAATGAGCAGTTCTTC
>NA|TRBJ2-1|TRBV9|NA
CASSVRLGGQGEQFF
TGTGCCAGCAGCGTACGGTTGGGGGGGCAGGGTGAGCAGTTCTTC
>NA|TRBJ2-2|TRBV30|NA
CAWSTQRTLANTGELFF
TGTGCCTGGAGTACCCAACGGACATTAGCGAACACCGGGGAGCTGTTTTTT
>NA|TRBJ1-1|TRBV7-6|few
CASSLTGSANTEAFF
TGTGCCAGCAGCTTAACGGGCAGTGCGAACACTGAAGCTTTCTTT
>TRBD1|TRBJ1-2|TRBV19|few
CASSIKEDRPAYYYGYTF
TGTGCCAGTAGTATAAAGGAGGACAGGCCTGCCTATTACTATGGCTACACCTTC
>TRBD2|TRBJ2-1|TRBV7-2|NA
CASSPDPGTSGRMKQFF
TGTGCCAGCAGCCCAGATCCAGGGACTAGCGGGAGAATGAAGCAGTTCTTC
>TRBD1|TRBJ1-4|TRBV7-9|NA
CASSLGTGGWHEKLFF
TGTGCCAGCAGCTTAGGCACAGGGGGCTGGCATGAAAAACTGTTTTTT
>TRBD1|TRBJ1-1|TRBV9|NA
CASSVGTGVNTEAFF
TGTGCCAGCAGCGTAGGGACAGGGGTGAACACTGAAGCTTTCTTT
>TRBD1|TRBJ1-1|TRBV10-3|NA
CAISESGGGGTEAFF
TGTGCCATCAGTGAGTCGGGAGGGGGCGGCACTGAAGCTTTCTTT
>NA|TRBJ2-3|TRBV30|few
CAFGRKDTQYF
TGTGCTTTCGGACGGAAAGATACGCAGTATTTT
>NA|TRBJ2-3|TRBV30|NA
CAVEGSLYTQYF
TGTGCAGTAGAGGGGAGTCTATATACGCAGTATTTT
>NA|TRBJ1-1|TRBV19|once
CASGRGGTSGTEAFF
TGTGCCAGTGGGCGGGGGGGCACGAGTGGCACTGAAGCTTTCTTT
>NA|TRBJ1-5|TRBV30|NA
CAWSGGIGPQHF
TGTGCCTGGAGTGGAGGGATTGGGCCCCAGCATTTT
>TRBD2|TRBJ2-3|TRBV6-5|NA
CASSYRMRGGTDTQYF
TGTGCCAGCAGTTACCGCATGCGGGGGGGCACAGATACGCAGTATTTT
>TRBD2|TRBJ2-1|TRBV28|NA
CASSRTSGRGHEQFF
TGTGCCAGCAGCCGGACTAGCGGGAGGGGGCATGAGCAGTTCTTC
>NA|TRBJ2-3|TRBV30|few
CAWSSTDTQYF
TGTGCCTGGAGTTCTACAGATACGCAGTATTTT
>TRBD1|TRBJ1-1|TRBV6-1|NA
CASTPTGMNTEAFF
TGTGCCAGCACCCCGACAGGGATGAACACTGAAGCTTTCTTT
>NA|TRBJ1-1|TRBV30|NA
CAWSVLGLNTEAFF
TGTGCCTGGAGTGTTCTGGGCTTGAACACTGAAGCTTTCTTT
>NA|TRBJ1-5|TRBV19|NA
CASTPPRGLNQPQHF
TGTGCCAGTACCCCCCCCAGGGGCCTCAATCAGCCCCAGCATTTT
>TRBD1|TRBJ1-2|TRBV29-1|NA
CSVPGQGMRGYTF
TGCAGCGTTCCTGGACAGGGAATGAGAGGCTACACCTTC
>NA|TRBJ2-1|TRBV19|NA
CASSISRAGPYNEQFF
TGTGCCAGTAGTATAAGTCGTGCGGGACCTTACAATGAGCAGTTCTTC
>NA|TRBJ2-1|TRBV27|NA
CASSLWGPLEEQFF
TGTGCCAGCAGTTTATGGGGCCCTCTAGAGGAGCAGTTCTTC
>TRBD1|TRBJ2-2|TRBV18|NA
CASSPTQGENTGELFF
TGTGCCAGCTCACCTACGCAGGGGGAGAACACCGGGGAGCTGTTTTTT
>NA|TRBJ2-7|TRBV6-5|NA
CASTGPGGSYEQYF
TGTGCCAGCACCGGTCCCGGGGGCAGCTACGAGCAGTACTTC
>NA|TRBJ2-5|TRBV4-1|once
CASSQADRGETQYF
TGCGCCAGCAGCCAAGCTGATAGGGGAGAGACCCAGTACTTC
>NA|TRBJ2-2|TRBV7-2|few
CASSFRTGNSGELFF
TGTGCCAGCAGCTTCAGAACAGGGAATTCCGGGGAGCTGTTTTTT
>NA|TRBJ2-5|TRBV6-6|NA
CASSNQGLNQETQYF
TGTGCCAGCAGCAACCAAGGACTGAACCAAGAGACCCAGTACTTC
>NA|TRBJ1-2|TRBV10-3|few
CAIGGGDYGYTF
TGTGCCATCGGTGGGGGAGACTATGGCTACACCTTC